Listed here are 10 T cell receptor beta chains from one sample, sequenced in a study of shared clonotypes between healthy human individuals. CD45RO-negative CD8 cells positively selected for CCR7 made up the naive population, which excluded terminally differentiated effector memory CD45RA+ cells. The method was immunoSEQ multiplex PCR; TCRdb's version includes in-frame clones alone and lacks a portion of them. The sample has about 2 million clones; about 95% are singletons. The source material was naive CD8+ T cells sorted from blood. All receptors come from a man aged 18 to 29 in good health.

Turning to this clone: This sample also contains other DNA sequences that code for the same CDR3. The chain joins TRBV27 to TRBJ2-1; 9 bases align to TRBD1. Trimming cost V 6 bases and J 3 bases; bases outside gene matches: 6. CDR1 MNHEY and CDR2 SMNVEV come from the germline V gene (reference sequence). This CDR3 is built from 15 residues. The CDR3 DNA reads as TGTGCCAGCAGCCCCGGGACAGGGCTCTACAATGAGCAGTTCTTC. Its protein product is CASSPGTGLYNEQFF.

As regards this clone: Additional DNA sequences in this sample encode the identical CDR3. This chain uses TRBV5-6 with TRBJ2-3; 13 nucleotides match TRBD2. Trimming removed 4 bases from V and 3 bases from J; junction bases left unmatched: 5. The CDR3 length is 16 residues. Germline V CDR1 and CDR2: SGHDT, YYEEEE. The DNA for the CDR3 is TGTGCCAGCAGCCCCGGACTAGCGGGAGTTACAGATACGCAGTATTTT. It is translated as CASSPGLAGVTDTQYF.

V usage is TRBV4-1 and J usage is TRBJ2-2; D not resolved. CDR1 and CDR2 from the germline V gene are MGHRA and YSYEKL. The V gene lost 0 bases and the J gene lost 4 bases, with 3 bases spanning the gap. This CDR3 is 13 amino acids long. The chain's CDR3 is CASSQDPTGELFF. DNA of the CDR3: TGCGCCAGCAGCCAAGATCCCACCGGGGAGCTGTTTTTT.

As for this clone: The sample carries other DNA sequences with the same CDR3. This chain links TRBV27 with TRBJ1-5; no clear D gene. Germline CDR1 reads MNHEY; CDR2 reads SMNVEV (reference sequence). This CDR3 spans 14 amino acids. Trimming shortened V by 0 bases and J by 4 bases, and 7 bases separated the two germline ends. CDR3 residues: CASSLSAGNQPQHF. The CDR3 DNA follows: TGTGCCAGCAGTTTATCCGCGGGAAATCAGCCCCAGCATTTT.

This CDR3 reads CASSVLQGSEQYF. CDR3 DNA: TGTGCCAGCAGCGTATTGCAAGGGAGCGAGCAGTACTTC. This chain connects TRBV9 to TRBJ2-7, with TRBD2 as a possible D gene (5 bases). CDR1 is SGDLS and CDR2 is YYNGEE in the germline V gene. CDR3 size: 13 residues. V was cut by 1 base and J by 6 bases, with 11 bases left in between.

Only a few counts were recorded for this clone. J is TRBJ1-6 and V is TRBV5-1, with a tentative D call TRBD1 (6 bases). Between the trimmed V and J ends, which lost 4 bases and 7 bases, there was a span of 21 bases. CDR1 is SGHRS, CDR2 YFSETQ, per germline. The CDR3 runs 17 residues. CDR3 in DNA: TGCGCCAGCAGCCCCTCAAGTGGAATGGGGGGCAATTCACCCCTCCACTTT. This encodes CASSPSSGMGGNSPLHF.

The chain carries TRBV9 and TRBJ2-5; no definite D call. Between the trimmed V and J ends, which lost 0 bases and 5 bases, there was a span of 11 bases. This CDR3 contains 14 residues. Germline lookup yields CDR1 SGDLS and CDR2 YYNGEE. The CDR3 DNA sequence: TGTGCCAGCAGCGTAGACGGATTATGGGAGACCCAGTACTTC. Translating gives CASSVDGLWETQYF. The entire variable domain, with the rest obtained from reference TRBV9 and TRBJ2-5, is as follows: DSGVTQTPKHLITATGQRVTLRCSPRSGDLSVYWYQQSLDQGLQFLIQYYNGEERAKGNILERFSAQQFPDLHSELNLSSLELGDSALYFCASSVDGLWETQYFGPGTRLLVL.

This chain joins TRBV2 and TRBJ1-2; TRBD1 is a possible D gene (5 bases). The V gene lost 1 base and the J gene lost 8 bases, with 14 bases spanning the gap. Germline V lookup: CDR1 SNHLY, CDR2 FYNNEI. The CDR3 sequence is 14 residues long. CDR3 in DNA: TGTGCCAGCAGTGAAGGGGGACTACGGGAGGGCTACACCTTC. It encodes CASSEGGLREGYTF.

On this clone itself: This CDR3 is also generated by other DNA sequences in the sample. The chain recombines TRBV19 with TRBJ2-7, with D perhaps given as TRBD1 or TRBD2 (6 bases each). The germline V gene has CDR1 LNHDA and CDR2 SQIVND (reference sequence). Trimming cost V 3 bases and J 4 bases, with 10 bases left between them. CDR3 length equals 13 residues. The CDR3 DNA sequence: TGTGCCAGTAGTATTGGAGGGGGTTACGAGCAGTACTTC. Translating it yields CASSIGGGYEQYF.

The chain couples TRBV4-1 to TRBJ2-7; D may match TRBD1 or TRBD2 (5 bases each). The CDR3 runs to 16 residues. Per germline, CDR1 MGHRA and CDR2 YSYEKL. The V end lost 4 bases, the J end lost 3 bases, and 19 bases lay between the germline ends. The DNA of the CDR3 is TGCGCCAGCAGCCCGCGCTTGGGGGATGTATTCTACGAGCAGTACTTC. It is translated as CASSPRLGDVFYEQYF.